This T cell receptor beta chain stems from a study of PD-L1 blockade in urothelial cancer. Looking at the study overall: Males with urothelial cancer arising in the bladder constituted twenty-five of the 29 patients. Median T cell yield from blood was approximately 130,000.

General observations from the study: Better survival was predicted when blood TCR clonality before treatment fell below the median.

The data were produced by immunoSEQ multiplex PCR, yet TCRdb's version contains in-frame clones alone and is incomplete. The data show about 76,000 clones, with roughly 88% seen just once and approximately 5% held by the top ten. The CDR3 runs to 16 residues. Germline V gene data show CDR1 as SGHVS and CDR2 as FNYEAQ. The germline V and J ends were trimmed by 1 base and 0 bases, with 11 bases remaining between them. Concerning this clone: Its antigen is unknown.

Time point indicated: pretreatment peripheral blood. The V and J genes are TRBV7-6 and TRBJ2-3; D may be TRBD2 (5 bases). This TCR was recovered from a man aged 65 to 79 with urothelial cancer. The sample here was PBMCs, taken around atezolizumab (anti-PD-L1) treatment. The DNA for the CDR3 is TGTGCCAGCAGCTTAGGCCTCGGACTCAGCACAGATACGCAGTATTTT. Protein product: CASSLGLGLSTDTQYF.